This is a list of T cell receptor beta chains from one sample in a study of blood T cell repertoires in COVID-19. Sequencing was performed with immunoSEQ multiplex PCR; in TCRdb, only in-frame clones are kept and a portion is missing. Of around 180,000 clones in the sample, 80% to 90% were seen once. The sequencing sample was made of peripheral blood. The receptors here all came from a man between 65 and 79 years old with active or convalescent COVID-19. Each CDR3 is given with its conserved first and last residue. Rows may omit the clone size; those that give it use once, few, many or a size class.

j_call v_call clone_size cdr3_aa
TRBJ1-5 TRBV9 . CASSVDNYSNQPQHF
TRBJ1-1 TRBV2 . CASSRTGSNTEAFF
TRBJ1-2 TRBV5-6 . CASSLKSSSGYTF
TRBJ1-1 TRBV28 . CASNPGQNTEAFF
TRBJ1-2 TRBV10-3 . CAINPTGVNYGYTF
TRBJ2-1 TRBV19 once CASSLRQGSYNEQFF
TRBJ2-7 TRBV9 few CASSVGSGLSYEQYF
TRBJ1-4 TRBV3-1/TRBV3-2 once CASSHRTGSEKLFF
TRBJ2-7 TRBV25-1 . CASSELDSDKYEQYF
TRBJ2-7 TRBV28 . CASSPPAGGYEQYF
TRBJ2-7 TRBV28 . CASRDLARRYF
TRBJ2-6 TRBV3-1/TRBV3-2 . CASSPLATGSGANVLTF
TRBJ2-7 TRBV13 . CASSIRTGYSYEQYF
TRBJ2-1 TRBV13 . CASSDRDSRDEQFF
TRBJ1-1 TRBV5-4 . CASSPVGGDTEAFF
TRBJ1-6 TRBV28 . CASSSGGSGNSPLHF
TRBJ2-1 TRBV6-5 . CASTPRTSSYNEQFF
TRBJ2-7 TRBV3-1/TRBV3-2 few CASSPRVGGGLSYEQYF
TRBJ1-1 TRBV28 . CASSLGQGVKTEAFF
TRBJ1-1 TRBV6-2/TRBV6-3 . CASSSSGQGALMNTEAFF
TRBJ1-2 TRBV7-9 . CASSLGFEDTF
TRBJ1-4 TRBV15 . CATSRQTGATNEKLFF
TRBJ1-1 TRBV25-1 . CASTPRRGLSTEAFF
TRBJ2-1 TRBV6-5 . CASSPQQGSYNEQFF
TRBJ1-1 TRBV20-1 . CSASSGTAYEAFF
TRBJ1-6 TRBV18 . CASSQAGNSPLHF
TRBJ2-7 TRBV5-1 once CASSTGTVYYEQYF
TRBJ1-2 TRBV19 . CASSIVLGQGGYYGYTF
TRBJ1-1 TRBV15 once CATSRDPGMRRNTEAFF
TRBJ1-2 TRBV7-9 . CASSRSGTGTGGMNYGYTF
TRBJ1-1 TRBV9 . CASSVRQAHTEAFF
TRBJ1-2 TRBV7-2 . CASSQGFSYGYTF
TRBJ2-7 TRBV5-1 . CASSPRTDPREQYF
TRBJ2-4 TRBV5-1 . CASSPGQSQNIQYF
TRBJ2-3 TRBV5-5 . CASSLGLIRTDTQYF
TRBJ2-1 TRBV2 once CASSEMGLAGGGEQFF
TRBJ1-5 TRBV19 . CASTPRIQAGAVRNQPQHF
TRBJ1-5 TRBV30 once CAWSASRGPQHF
TRBJ2-7 TRBV5-4 . CASSPGTGHEQYF
TRBJ2-1 TRBV20-1 . CSASPSGSPKRDEQFF
TRBJ2-2 TRBV7-2 . CASSLAMGSTNTGELFF
TRBJ1-6 TRBV12-3/TRBV12-4 . CASTVRGNSPLHF
TRBJ2-1 TRBV6-5 . CASRQGLAGGNEQFF